One sample yielded the 21 T cell receptor beta chains listed below, sequenced in a study of identical twins (dated by TCRdb to 2015 to 2016). The library relied on 5' RACE. The run used an Illumina HiSeq 2000. In TCRdb, the public reads were trimmed at Q25 with fastp and aligned with MiXCR, with productive beta chains retained. Rows merge per CDR3 protein into single entries with the most common DNA and genes. In this sample the table shows roughly 490,000 distinct CDR3 sequences, roughly an eighth of which occur a single time. Jointly, the top ten make up approximately 0.98% of the sample. A further study also used this sample, focusing on yellow fever vaccine responses in identical twins.

The specimen sequenced was CD4+ T cells sorted from blood. The receptors stem from a woman under 30 in good health.

This clonotype has a handful of counts. The chain joins TRBV7-9 to TRBJ2-1; tentatively, D is TRBD2 (6 bases). The CDR3 contains 16 residues. V was trimmed by 1 base and J by 5 bases, leaving 15 bases between them. Germline CDR1 and CDR2: SEHNR and FQNEAQ (reference sequence). The CDR3 coding sequence is TGTGCCAGCAGCTTAGACCGTAGCGGTTTAAACAATGAGCAGTTCTTC. This translates into CASSLDRSGLNNEQFF.

This clonotype was seen once. This rearrangement joins TRBV28 to TRBJ1-1; D is possibly TRBD1 (5 bases). CDR1 and CDR2 from the germline V gene are MDHEN and SYDVKM. V was pared by 7 bases and J by 1 base, with 13 bases between. There are 14 residues in the CDR3. CDR3 in amino acids: CASKDQGRNTEAFF. The DNA of the CDR3 is TGTGCCAGCAAGGATCAGGGAAGGAACACTGAAGCTTTCTTT.

The V call is TRBV7-9, the J call TRBJ2-7; possibly TRBD2 for D (5 bases). Trimming removed 5 bases at V and 3 bases at J, with 14 bases between. Germline CDR1 is SEHNR and CDR2 is FQNEAQ (reference sequence). The CDR3 totals 14 residues. For the CDR3, the DNA is TGTGCCAGCAGCCCACTCGGACTGGGCTACGAGCAGTACTTC. Protein sequence: CASSPLGLGYEQYF. The variable domain in full, with the rest retrieved from reference TRBV7-9 and TRBJ2-7, is DTGVSQNPRHKITKRGQNVTFRCDPISEHNRLYWYRQTLGQGPEFLTYFQNEAQLEKSRLLSDRFSAERPKGSFSTLEIQRTEQGDSAMYLCASSPLGLGYEQYFGPGTRLTVT.

This clonotype was counted ten times or more. V gene TRBV12-3 or TRBV12-4 combines with J gene TRBJ2-5; 11 positions match TRBD1. J was trimmed by 4 bases and V by 6 bases; bases with no gene match: 10. CDR3 length: 16 amino acids. CDR3 loop: CASRLLGQGARETQYF. Here the CDR3 DNA reads TGTGCCAGCAGACTCCTCGGACAGGGGGCACGAGAGACCCAGTACTTC.

A few counts support this clonotype. The chain uses TRBV5-6 and TRBJ2-7; TRBD1 aligns across 11 bases. CDR3 length equals 16 residues. In germline, CDR1 is SGHDT, CDR2 YYEEEE. The V and J ends lost 3 bases and 6 bases, in that order; junction bases with no gene match: 11. The CDR3 spells CASSSDRGRGGSEQYF. DNA for the CDR3: TGTGCCAGCAGCTCGGACAGGGGGCGGGGAGGGTCCGAGCAGTACTTC.

The rearrangement links TRBV6-5 to TRBJ2-7; the D gene is possibly TRBD2 (7 bases). The CDR3 totals 15 residues. The ends were cut back, 0 bases at V and 6 bases at J, with 15 bases in the middle. Germline-derived CDR1 and CDR2 are MNHEY and SVGAGI. CDR3 bases: TGTGCCAGCAGTTACTCAGGGGGGGCGCCTTTCGAGCAGTACTTC. This sequence encodes CASSYSGGAPFEQYF.

Comments on this clonotype: This may arise from a read error, as a much more abundant clone is one base away. The rearrangement uses TRBV29-1 and TRBJ2-7, with TRBD1 matching over 8 bases. The CDR3 loop spans 13 amino acids. Per germline, CDR1 SQVTM and CDR2 ANQGSEA. Losses at the gene ends were 4 bases for V and 6 bases for J; bases not matched to a gene: 8. CDR3 nucleotides: TGCAGCGTTGGGATACAGGGGGTGGGCGAGCAGTACTTC. This gives the protein CSVGIQGVGEQYF.

This chain connects TRBV5-1 to TRBJ2-7; 7 bases are shared with TRBD2. The CDR3 covers 15 residues. V gave up 4 bases and J gave up 6 bases; unmatched junction bases: 13. CDR1 SGHRS and CDR2 YFSETQ come from the germline V gene. The CDR3 DNA follows: TGCGCCAGCAGCCAGGGCCCAGCGGGGAGCTCCGAGCAGTACTTC. Residues: CASSQGPAGSSEQYF.

This clonotype was counted between two and nine times. The chain joins TRBV2 to TRBJ2-7, with 11 bases lining up with TRBD1. The CDR3 has 13 residues. Germline assignment: CDR1 SNHLY and CDR2 FYNNEI. V shed 7 bases and J 5 bases; nucleotides not matched to a gene: 4. CDR3 residues: CASKGQGVDEQYF. CDR3 bases: TGTGCCAGCAAGGGACAGGGGGTCGACGAGCAGTACTTC.

The chain recombines TRBV24-1 with TRBJ2-3; D not resolved. The length of the CDR3 is 13 residues. The germline CDR1 and CDR2 sequences are KGHDR and SFDVKD. The germline V and J ends were trimmed by 7 bases and 1 base, with 8 bases remaining between them. The CDR3 protein is CATRARRTDTQYF. DNA of the CDR3: TGTGCCACCAGGGCGAGACGCACAGATACGCAGTATTTT.

The rearrangement joins TRBV7-9 to TRBJ2-1, with a possible D match to TRBD2 (6 bases). Germline V gene lookup returns CDR1 SEHNR and CDR2 FQNEAQ (reference sequence). The CDR3 has 17 residues. V was clipped by 6 bases and J by 8 bases, with 26 bases between them. The CDR3 sequence: CASRPRRGFPNDDEQFF. The CDR3 DNA reads as TGTGCCAGCAGGCCAAGACGGGGGTTCCCGAATGACGATGAGCAGTTCTTC.

This clonotype was observed at least ten times. The rearrangement links TRBV5-1 to TRBJ2-3; TRBD2 matches at 7 bases. Germline loops: CDR1 SGHRS, CDR2 YFSETQ. The CDR3 sequence is 15 residues long. J lost 0 bases, V lost 2 bases, and 3 bases had no gene match. The CDR3 loop is CASSLLAPSTDTQYF. The CDR3 coding sequence is TGCGCCAGCAGCTTACTAGCGCCTAGCACAGATACGCAGTATTTT.

The table lists this clonotype with many counts. This chain links TRBV29-1 with TRBJ1-2; 10 positions match TRBD1. Germline CDR1 SQVTM, CDR2 ANQGSEA. V was clipped by 4 bases and J by 3 bases; unmatched bases: 8. This CDR3 contains 15 residues. The chain's CDR3 is CSVGTPGQGYYGYTF. CDR3 bases: TGCAGCGTTGGTACGCCGGGACAGGGGTACTATGGCTACACCTTC.

This clonotype was observed a handful of times. The rearrangement joins TRBV29-1 to TRBJ1-6; 9 bases align to TRBD1. Germline assignment: CDR1 SQVTM and CDR2 ANQGSEA. The CDR3 is made up of 13 amino acids. V was clipped by 4 bases and J by 10 bases; unmatched bases: 5. CDR3 in amino acids: CSVATGGESPLHF. The CDR3 nucleotides are TGCAGCGTTGCGACAGGGGGAGAGTCACCCCTCCACTTT.

This clonotype was picked up many times. The chain combines TRBV2 with TRBJ2-4; 9 bases map to TRBD1. The CDR3 contains 16 residues. V dropped 4 bases and J dropped 6; count of bases not matched to a gene: 10. From germline, CDR1 is SNHLY and CDR2 FYNNEI. The CDR3 nucleotides read TGTGCCAGCAGTGGACCCGGGACAGGGTTTCTAAACATTCAGTACTTC. Residues: CASSGPGTGFLNIQYF.

This clonotype was recorded a few times. The rearrangement uses TRBV27 and TRBJ1-5, with D maybe TRBD1 (5 bases). The CDR3 is made up of 17 amino acids. Germline values: CDR1 MNHEY, CDR2 SMNVEV (reference sequence). Trimming shortened V by 4 bases and J by 3 bases, and 19 bases separated the two germline ends. The CDR3 here is CASSSWEGRGNNQPQHF. Written as DNA, the CDR3 is TGTGCCAGCAGTTCTTGGGAGGGAAGGGGCAACAATCAGCCCCAGCATTTT.

The chain joins TRBV6-1 to TRBJ2-1, with 7 nucleotides matching TRBD2. This CDR3 comprises 15 residues. From germline, CDR1 is MNHNS and CDR2 SASEGT. V was clipped by 6 bases and J by 2 bases; unmatched bases: 7. The CDR3 spells CASRFIRGAYNEQFF. CDR3 coding DNA: TGTGCCAGCAGATTTATCCGGGGGGCCTACAATGAGCAGTTCTTC.

This clonotype was seen more than once but under ten times. V gene TRBV5-6 combines with J gene TRBJ2-4; 13 bases agree with TRBD2. Germline assignment: CDR1 SGHDT and CDR2 YYEEEE. This CDR3 region has 16 residues. With 4 bases clipped from V and 5 bases from J, the junction kept 6 bases outside the gene matches. This CDR3 is CASSLGLAGRQNIQYF. CDR3 bases: TGTGCCAGCAGCCTGGGACTAGCGGGACGGCAAAACATTCAGTACTTC.

There are a few counts of this clonotype. The chain is built from TRBV18 and TRBJ1-4; TRBD1 is a possible D gene (6 bases). The CDR3 contains 14 residues. Germline assignment: CDR1 KGHSH and CDR2 LQKENI. The ends were cut back, 4 bases at V and 7 bases at J, with 13 bases in the middle. In DNA, the CDR3 is TGTGCCAGCTCACGCGGGGGGGCGTCTGAAAAACTGTTTTTT. This encodes CASSRGGASEKLFF.

In this sample, this clonotype turned up a few times. The chain recombines TRBV20-1 with TRBJ2-4; 7 positions match TRBD1. The germline gives CDR1 DFQATT, CDR2 SNEGSKA (reference sequence). This CDR3 region has 15 residues. J lost 0 bases, V lost 3 bases, and 5 bases had no gene match. In DNA form, the CDR3 reads TGCAGTGCTAGTTCAGGGGGTCTAGCCAAAAACATTCAGTACTTC. This translates into CSASSGGLAKNIQYF.

This clonotype has more than one count but fewer than ten. The genes are TRBV12-3 or TRBV12-4 and TRBJ2-7; 9 positions agree with TRBD1. Trimming took 4 bases from V and 0 from J; bases not matched to a gene: 7. This CDR3 has 16 amino acids. For the CDR3, the DNA is TGTGCCAGCAGTTCGCGGGACAGGGATTTCTCCTACGAGCAGTACTTC. Translating it yields CASSSRDRDFSYEQYF.